This passage covers 27 T cell receptor beta chains from one sample sequenced in a study of CD8+ T cells in alopecia areata (dated by TCRdb to 2016 to 2019). The treatment or condition label of this sample denotes: oral pan-JAK inhibitor, 5-10 mg twice daily. The library relied on the immunoSEQ multiplex PCR assay. For TCR sequencing, RNA was extracted from every sample and reverse transcribed into cDNA to serve as template. Sourced from immuneACCESS, this table was stored by TCRdb with only in-frame sequences that have V and J called. A share of the clones is absent; for the studies checked, an unresolved V gene accounts for under half, and the remainder has no known explanation. The sample yields more than 150,000 clones; approximately 51% were counted once. The top ten constitute around 9.1% of the sample. This specimen consisted of CD8+ T cells sorted from blood, obtained at approximately week 51, from a patient treated with tofacitinib. The receptors originated from a human donor with alopecia areata.

This clone was picked up a small number of times. This chain connects TRBV4-3 to TRBJ2-4; D gene uncertain. V gave up 1 base and J gave up 0 bases, with 7 bases separating them. Germline CDR1 and CDR2: LGHNA and YSLEER. This CDR3 is built from 15 residues. CDR3 protein: CASSQATEAKNIQYF. The CDR3 region has the DNA TGCGCCAGCAGCCAAGCGACCGAAGCCAAAAACATTCAGTACTTC.

This clone was observed a few times. This chain links TRBV29-1 with TRBJ2-5; TRBD1 or TRBD2 may be the D gene (5 bases each). CDR1 is SQVTM, CDR2 ANQGSEA, per germline. V dropped 4 bases and J dropped 2 bases, with 17 bases sitting between them. The length of the CDR3 is 15 residues. The DNA of the CDR3 is TGCAGCGTTGGGGGGTATGGTGGCTATCAAGAGACCCAGTACTTC. Translation gives CSVGGYGGYQETQYF.

J is TRBJ1-1 and V is TRBV29-1, with D unclear. Germline assignment: CDR1 SQVTM and CDR2 ANQGSEA. V was cut by 4 bases and J by 3 bases, with 6 bases left in between. The CDR3 loop spans 11 amino acids. Here the CDR3 reads CSVGMDTEAFF. The CDR3 bases are TGCAGCGTTGGTATGGACACTGAAGCTTTCTTT.

The chain is built from TRBV13 and TRBJ2-2, with 7 nucleotides matching TRBD1. This CDR3 region has 16 residues. The germline CDR1 and CDR2 sequences are PRHDT and FYEKMQ (reference sequence). Unmatched junction bases numbered 9, after V lost 3 bases and J lost 5 bases. This chain's CDR3 is CASSFYRDRDTGELFF. As DNA, the CDR3 is TGTGCCAGCAGCTTTTATCGGGACAGAGATACCGGGGAGCTGTTTTTT.

The table lists this clone with a few counts. This chain joins TRBV29-1 and TRBJ1-1, with 7 bases lining up with TRBD1. Germline assignment: CDR1 SQVTM and CDR2 ANQGSEA. CDR3 length: 13 amino acids. With V trimmed by 5 bases and J by 0 bases, 3 bases remained unmatched. The CDR3 here is CSVNDRVNTEAFF. In DNA, the CDR3 is TGCAGCGTTAACGACAGGGTGAACACTGAAGCTTTCTTT.

This clone was seen more than once but under ten times. A read error may produce the germline difference seen at one junction end. CDR3 nucleotides: TGTGCCAGCAGCATAGGAGGGACAGGGGCTCTCGAGCAGTACTTC. It specifies CASSIGGTGALEQYF. The chain uses TRBV13 and TRBJ2-7; 10 bases agree with TRBD1. The CDR3 consists of 15 residues. Germline V gives CDR1 PRHDT, CDR2 FYEKMQ (reference sequence).

This clone turned up a few times. J is TRBJ2-5 and V is TRBV5-6, with 9 bases fitting TRBD1. The trim removed 4 bases at V and 5 bases at J, leaving 15 bases unmatched. The CDR3 runs 17 residues. The germline V gene encodes CDR1 SGHDT and CDR2 YYEEEE. The CDR3 region has the DNA TGTGCCAGCAGCCCAGCCACACTCACAGGGGGCGGGGAGACCCAGTACTTC. Its protein product is CASSPATLTGGGETQYF.

The chain uses TRBV18 and TRBJ2-3; D remains unclear. V was clipped by 5 bases and J by 6 bases, with 6 bases between them. This CDR3 has 11 amino acids. Germline CDR1 and CDR2: KGHSH and LQKENI. The CDR3 region is CASSSEDTQYF. The CDR3 DNA reads as TGTGCCAGCTCATCCGAGGATACGCAGTATTTT.

This chain links TRBV11-2 with TRBJ2-1; D is perhaps TRBD2 (6 bases). Looked up from germline, CDR1 is SGHAT and CDR2 is FQNNGV. Trimming took 5 bases from V and 0 from J, leaving 11 bases between them. This CDR3 contains 15 residues. CDR3 amino acids: CASSRRDFSYNEQFF. CDR3 in DNA: TGTGCCAGCAGCCGCCGGGACTTCTCCTACAATGAGCAGTTCTTC. The whole variable domain, filled in from reference TRBV11-2 and TRBJ2-1, reads EAGVAQSPRYKIIEKRQSVAFWCNPISGHATLYWYQQILGQGPKLLIQFQNNGVVDDSQLPKDRFSAERLKGVDSTLKIQPAKLEDSAVYLCASSRRDFSYNEQFFGPGTRLTVL.

The chain employs TRBV7-9 and TRBJ1-6; D is ambiguous. Trimming removed 7 bases at V and 1 base at J, with 11 bases between. The germline gives CDR1 SEHNR, CDR2 FQNEAQ (reference sequence). CDR3 length: 15 amino acids. The CDR3 region has the DNA TGTGCCAGCACCGAGGGAGGGTCCTATAATTCACCCCTCCACTTT. It translates to CASTEGGSYNSPLHF.

This clone was found a few times. CDR3 protein: CSVYPGTGHGYTF. CDR3 in DNA: TGCAGCGTCTATCCCGGGACAGGTCATGGCTACACCTTC. The chain joins TRBV29-1 to TRBJ1-2; 8 bases map to TRBD1. The CDR3 has 13 residues. Germline V lookup: CDR1 SQVTM, CDR2 ANQGSEA. After removal of 6 bases from V and 6 bases from J, the junction contained 9 bases not matched to a gene.

In DNA form, the CDR3 reads TGTGCCTGGAGTCCCCCCGTTGGTGGCTACACCTTC. This gives the protein CAWSPPVGGYTF. The chain recombines TRBV30 with TRBJ1-2, with D hard to call. The V and J ends lost 2 bases and 7 bases respectively, with 11 bases between them. CDR3 length: 12 residues. Germline CDR1 is GTSNPN and CDR2 is SVGIG (reference sequence).

The chain carries TRBV2 and TRBJ2-1; D may match TRBD1 or TRBD2 (5 bases each). Germline CDR1 is SNHLY and CDR2 is FYNNEI. Trimming shortened V by 8 bases and J by 6 bases, and 14 bases separated the two germline ends. The length of the CDR3 is 13 residues. DNA of the CDR3: TGTGCCAGCTGTTTAGCAGGGACCAATGAGCAGTTCTTC. Its translation is CASCLAGTNEQFF.

Only one count was recorded for this clone. The chain has TRBV28 and TRBJ1-5; D is uncertain. This CDR3 has 11 amino acids. The V gene's germline CDR1 is MDHEN and CDR2 SYDVKM. V was trimmed by 3 bases and J by 7 bases, leaving 4 bases between them. The CDR3 spells CASSFRQPQHF. Here the CDR3 DNA reads TGTGCCAGCAGTTTTAGGCAGCCCCAGCATTTT.

The chain employs TRBV5-1 and TRBJ2-3; possibly TRBD1 for D (6 bases). With 3 bases removed from V and 3 bases from J, the gap between germline ends came to 14 bases. This CDR3 comprises 15 residues. CDR1 and CDR2 (germline): SGHRS, YFSETQ. The CDR3 loop reads CASSSPSTGTDTQYF. The CDR3 coding sequence is TGCGCCAGCAGCTCTCCTTCGACAGGTACAGATACGCAGTATTTT.

The chain joins TRBV5-6 to TRBJ1-2; TRBD1 might be the D (5 bases). The length of the CDR3 is 16 residues. Germline-derived CDR1 and CDR2 are SGHDT and YYEEEE. Trimming removed 0 bases from V and 0 bases from J, with 12 bases in between. CDR3 residues: CASSLDLDSTNYGYTF. CDR3 nucleotides: TGTGCCAGCAGCTTGGATTTAGACAGCACTAACTATGGCTACACCTTC.

For this clone: Other DNA sequences within the sample encode an identical CDR3. This chain joins TRBV7-9 and TRBJ1-5; no reliable D call. V lost 3 bases and J 1 base, leaving 7 bases between the germline ends. Germline CDR1 is SEHNR and CDR2 is FQNEAQ (reference sequence). The CDR3 is made up of 14 amino acids. CDR3 sequence reads: CASSFQGSNQPQHF. CDR3 DNA: TGTGCCAGCAGCTTCCAAGGGAGCAATCAGCCCCAGCATTTT. The full variable domain, completed using reference TRBV7-9 and TRBJ1-5, is DTGVSQNPRHKITKRGQNVTFRCDPISEHNRLYWYRQTLGQGPEFLTYFQNEAQLEKSRLLSDRFSAERPKGSFSTLEIQRTEQGDSAMYLCASSFQGSNQPQHFGDGTRLSIL.

In this sample, this clone turned up once. The V call is TRBV7-3, the J call TRBJ1-1; unclear D gene. V lost 5 bases and J lost 0, with 7 bases in between. The CDR3 loop spans 13 amino acids. CDR1 is SGHTA and CDR2 is FQGTGA in the germline V gene. CDR3 nucleotide sequence: TGTGCCAGCAGCACAAGACTGAACACTGAAGCTTTCTTT. Its protein product is CASSTRLNTEAFF.

This clone was counted only a few times. The V and J genes are TRBV9 and TRBJ1-6, with D uncertain. The CDR3 has 14 amino acids. Germline-derived CDR1 and CDR2 are SGDLS and YYNGEE. V was trimmed by 0 bases and J by 6 bases, leaving 7 bases between them. For the CDR3, the DNA is TGTGCCAGCAGCGTAGGGGAAGTTAATTCACCCCTCCACTTT. Translation: CASSVGEVNSPLHF.

The rearrangement uses TRBV7-2 and TRBJ1-6, with D possibly TRBD1 on 5 matching bases. The length of the CDR3 is 14 residues. From germline, CDR1 is SGHTA and CDR2 FQGNSA. V was shortened by 2 bases and J by 9 bases, with 11 bases between the two germline ends. CDR3 in DNA: TGTGCCAGCAGCTTATACGGTGGGGGTTCACCCCTCCACTTT. Encoded protein: CASSLYGGGSPLHF.

The chain has TRBV25-1 and TRBJ2-1, with a tentative D call TRBD2 (5 bases). The germline CDR1 and CDR2 sequences are MGHDK and SYGVNS. V was cut by 3 bases and J by 10 bases, with 10 bases left in between. CDR3 length equals 12 residues. Here the CDR3 reads CASSDPGREQFF. In DNA form, the CDR3 reads TGTGCCAGCAGTGACCCGGGAAGGGAGCAGTTCTTC. Full variable domain (missing parts from reference TRBV25-1 and TRBJ2-1): EADIYQTPRYLVIGTGKKITLECSQTMGHDKMYWYQQDPGMELHLIHYSYGVNSTEKGDLSSESTVSRIRTEHFPLTLESARPSHTSQYLCASSDPGREQFFGPGTRLTVL.

In its sample, this clone was seen a few times. The V and J genes are TRBV18 and TRBJ2-7, with D possibly matching TRBD1 (7 bases). V lost 2 bases, J lost 0 bases, and 26 bases lay in between. Germline CDR1 KGHSH, CDR2 LQKENI. This CDR3 comprises 20 residues. The CDR3, as DNA: TGTGCCAGCTCACCATCCCTCGGGGGTTTAGGGGGCTTGTCCTCCTACGAGCAGTACTTC. Encoded protein: CASSPSLGGLGGLSSYEQYF.

This clone was recorded only once. The chain recombines TRBV29-1 with TRBJ2-2; 9 bases map to TRBD1. Germline CDR1 and CDR2: SQVTM and ANQGSEA. The CDR3 contains 13 residues. Losses at the gene ends were 7 bases for V and 6 bases for J; bases not matched to a gene: 6. The CDR3 here is CSGGTGSAGELFF. CDR3 DNA: TGCAGCGGCGGGACAGGGAGCGCCGGGGAGCTGTTTTTT.

The chain employs TRBV2 and TRBJ2-6; D not resolved. The CDR3 spans 19 residues. The germline V gene encodes CDR1 SNHLY and CDR2 FYNNEI. Trimming cost V 4 bases and J 3 bases, with 22 bases left between them. The CDR3 loop reads CASSGEGWVSNLGANVLTF. The CDR3 DNA reads as TGTGCCAGCAGTGGGGAAGGTTGGGTCTCTAACCTTGGGGCCAACGTCCTGACTTTC.

This clone was observed a few times. V gene TRBV7-9 combines with J gene TRBJ2-2; unclear D gene. Germline-derived CDR1 and CDR2 are SEHNR and FQNEAQ (reference sequence). This CDR3 is 15 amino acids long. V lost 1 base to trimming and J lost 9 bases, with 15 bases between them. The CDR3 sequence is CASSLGAGESRELFF. The CDR3 region has the DNA TGTGCCAGCAGCTTAGGGGCAGGAGAATCCAGGGAGCTGTTTTTT.

This clone appeared once. The chain is built from TRBV30 and TRBJ1-3; no reliable D call. The CDR3 totals 13 residues. Germline V gene data show CDR1 as GTSNPN and CDR2 as SVGIG (reference sequence). Trimming took off 1 base at V and 0 bases at J, with 4 bases between the two ends. The chain's CDR3 is CAWSESSGNTIYF. CDR3 sequence (DNA): TGTGCCTGGAGTGAAAGCTCTGGAAACACCATATATTTT.

In nucleotides, the CDR3 is TGTGCCAGCAGTCGTGAGCAGGGTTTTCAGCCCCAGCATTTT. Protein sequence: CASSREQGFQPQHF. The rearrangement joins TRBV2 to TRBJ1-5; D possibly corresponds to TRBD1 (5 bases). The germline V gene encodes CDR1 SNHLY and CDR2 FYNNEI. V was trimmed by 5 bases and J by 6 bases, leaving 14 bases between them. CDR3 length equals 14 residues.